The 21 T cell receptor beta chains listed next were all sequenced from one sample in a study of OX40 agonist ivuxolimab in advanced cancers. Preparation of the library involved the immunoSEQ multiplex PCR assay. In TCRdb, the immuneACCESS table is reduced to in-frame sequences with V and J assigned. These tables do not hold every clone; where another copy was compared, an unresolved V gene accounts for under half, and the others remain unexplained. The sample contains tens of thousands of clones, roughly nine tenths of them found a single time. More than 0.8% of the sample is taken by the ten largest. The material was CD4+ or CD8+ T cells sorted from blood, obtained in a trial of the OX40 agonist ivuxolimab. The receptors originated from an adult with an advanced solid tumor such as melanoma, head and neck, liver or kidney cancer.

The chain has TRBV11-3 and TRBJ2-3; the D is unclear. Germline CDR1 reads SGHNT; CDR2 reads YENEEA. This CDR3 is 11 amino acids long. V was pared by 5 bases and J by 6 bases, with 6 bases between. CDR3 in DNA: TGTGCCAGCAGCCACGGGGATACGCAGTATTTT. Amino acids: CASSHGDTQYF.

This chain connects TRBV9 to TRBJ2-6; D is unresolved. CDR1 SGDLS and CDR2 YYNGEE come from the germline V gene. Between the trimmed V and J ends, which lost 3 bases and 1 base, there was a span of 11 bases. CDR3 size: 16 residues. The CDR3 loop is CASSAHGRSGANVLTF. CDR3 bases: TGTGCCAGCAGCGCTCACGGTAGGTCTGGGGCCAACGTCCTGACTTTC.

This chain's CDR3 is CASSASGGGEETQYF. The DNA for the CDR3 is TGCGCCAGCAGCGCTAGCGGCGGGGGCGAAGAGACCCAGTACTTC. The chain recombines TRBV5-1 with TRBJ2-5, with a weak D call TRBD2 (7 bases). This CDR3 region has 15 residues. Germline V gene sequence: CDR1 SGHRS, CDR2 YFSETQ. Trimming pared 4 bases from V and 3 bases from J, leaving 16 bases between. Full variable domain (remainder filled in from reference TRBV5-1 and TRBJ2-5): KAGVTQTPRYLIKTRGQQVTLSCSPISGHRSVSWYQQTPGQGLQFLFEYFSETQRNKGNFPGRFSGRQFSNSRSEMNVSTLELGDSALYLCASSASGGGEETQYFGPGTRLLVL.

The V gene is TRBV6-5, the J gene TRBJ2-7, with D possibly matching TRBD1 (5 bases). CDR1 and CDR2 from the germline V gene are MNHEY and SVGAGI. The CDR3 has 13 residues. The germline V and J ends were trimmed by 8 bases and 6 bases, with 17 bases remaining between them. Here the CDR3 reads CASGKTRGAEQYF. The CDR3, as DNA: TGTGCCAGCGGAAAGACAAGGGGCGCCGAGCAGTACTTC.

The chain combines TRBV29-1 with TRBJ2-1, with 9 bases lining up with TRBD2. The J segment lost 7 bases and the V segment lost 3 bases, leaving 7 bases of the junction unmatched. The CDR3 is 14 amino acids. Germline V gives CDR1 SQVTM, CDR2 ANQGSEA. CDR3 sequence reads: CSVEASGVGNEQFF. CDR3 in DNA: TGCAGCGTTGAGGCTAGCGGGGTAGGAAATGAGCAGTTCTTC.

The chain combines TRBV9 with TRBJ2-7; TRBD1 aligns across 9 bases. In germline, CDR1 is SGDLS, CDR2 YYNGEE. V shed 3 bases and J 5 bases; nucleotides not matched to a gene: 6. This CDR3 spans 14 amino acids. CDR3 amino acids: CASSGPGTGHEQYF. Written as DNA, the CDR3 is TGTGCCAGCAGCGGTCCCGGGACAGGGCACGAGCAGTACTTC. The variable domain in full, with the rest retrieved from reference TRBV9 and TRBJ2-7, is DSGVTQTPKHLITATGQRVTLRCSPRSGDLSVYWYQQSLDQGLQFLIQYYNGEERAKGNILERFSAQQFPDLHSELNLSSLELGDSALYFCASSGPGTGHEQYFGPGTRLTVT.

The chain joins TRBV10-2 to TRBJ2-7; no firm D call. CDR1 WSHSY and CDR2 SAAADI come from the germline V gene. The V end lost 6 bases, the J end lost 0 bases, and 3 bases lay between the germline ends. CDR3 length: 11 residues. The CDR3 sequence is CASRFSYEQYF. CDR3 nucleotides: TGCGCCAGCAGGTTCTCCTACGAGCAGTACTTC.

J is TRBJ1-1 and V is TRBV2; TRBD1 is a possible D gene (5 bases). The CDR3 is 13 amino acids. V dropped 9 bases and J dropped 4 bases, with 15 bases sitting between them. Germline CDR1 reads SNHLY; CDR2 reads FYNNEI. In DNA, the CDR3 is TGTGCCAGGCGGGCCAGGGAGGGCACTGAAGCTTTCTTT. Translating it yields CARRAREGTEAFF.

The rearrangement joins TRBV6-6 to TRBJ2-7; 8 bases agree with TRBD2. CDR3 size: 13 residues. V gave up 8 bases and J gave up 3 bases; unmatched junction bases: 6. Germline V gives CDR1 MNHNY, CDR2 SVGAGI (reference sequence). DNA of the CDR3: TGTGCCAGCCGGGAGGGGGGAGTCTACGAGCAGTACTTC. Its translation: CASREGGVYEQYF.

The chain combines TRBV7-9 with TRBJ2-1, with D tentatively TRBD2 (5 bases). Germline CDR1 is SEHNR and CDR2 is FQNEAQ (reference sequence). V lost 2 bases and J lost 3, with 5 bases in between. The CDR3 runs 13 residues. CDR3 sequence: CASSLRDYNEQFF. CDR3 nucleotides: TGTGCCAGCAGCTTACGGGACTACAATGAGCAGTTCTTC.

The chain is built from TRBV29-1 and TRBJ1-4; tentative D call: TRBD1 (6 bases). The germline CDR1 and CDR2 sequences are SQVTM and ANQGSEA. Trimming pared 7 bases from V and 8 bases from J, leaving 20 bases between. The CDR3 is made up of 14 amino acids. The CDR3 nucleotides read TGCAGCGCGATCATAACAGGGTCGGGGGAAAAACTGTTTTTT. It encodes CSAIITGSGEKLFF.

A single count supports this clone. This chain joins TRBV11-3 and TRBJ2-1; 8 positions match TRBD2. Germline V gene sequence: CDR1 SGHNT, CDR2 YENEEA. The CDR3 covers 15 residues. The J segment lost 6 bases and the V segment lost 0 bases, leaving 4 bases of the junction unmatched. CDR3 DNA sequence: TGTGCCAGCAGCTTAGATCCAGCGGGAGTCAATGAGCAGTTCTTC. This codes for CASSLDPAGVNEQFF. The full variable domain, its missing parts supplied by reference TRBV11-3 and TRBJ2-1, is EAGVVQSPRYKIIEKKQPVAFWCNPISGHNTLYWYLQNLGQGPELLIRYENEEAVDDSQLPKDRFSAERLKGVDSTLKIQPAELGDSAVYLCASSLDPAGVNEQFFGPGTRLTVL.

The gene calls are TRBV11-3 and TRBJ2-7; TRBD2 aligns across 9 bases. The CDR3 is 18 amino acids. The J segment lost 2 bases and the V segment lost 0 bases, leaving 11 bases of the junction unmatched. Per the germline V gene, CDR1 is SGHNT and CDR2 is YENEEA. The DNA for the CDR3 is TGTGCCAGCAGCTTAGATGGCCCTAGCGGGATTCGGGCCTACGAGCAGTACTTC. Translated, it gives CASSLDGPSGIRAYEQYF.

The chain links TRBV10-3 to TRBJ2-5; 8 bases fit TRBD1. CDR1 is ENHRY, CDR2 SYGVKD, per germline. V was clipped by 6 bases and J by 3 bases; unmatched bases: 0. This CDR3 has 12 residues. CDR3 sequence reads: CAIRDREETQYF. The DNA for the CDR3 is TGTGCCATCAGGGACAGGGAAGAGACCCAGTACTTC.

The rearrangement uses TRBV27 and TRBJ1-1; D uncertain. This CDR3 contains 14 residues. The germline V gene encodes CDR1 MNHEY and CDR2 SMNVEV (reference sequence). V was clipped by 0 bases and J by 1 base, with 6 bases between them. This CDR3 is CASSLSIPNTEAFF. The CDR3 bases are TGTGCCAGCAGTTTATCGATACCGAACACTGAAGCTTTCTTT.

The V call is TRBV5-4, the J call TRBJ1-2; 8 nucleotides line up with TRBD1. The CDR3 spans 14 residues. Germline V CDR1 and CDR2: SGHNT, YYREEE (reference sequence). V dropped 0 bases and J dropped 7; count of bases not matched to a gene: 5. For the CDR3, the DNA is TGTGCCAGCAGCTTGGAGGAGGGACAGGCTGGCTACACCTTC. Protein sequence: CASSLEEGQAGYTF.

The chain employs TRBV5-1 and TRBJ2-6; possible D gene TRBD2, 5 bases. The CDR3 runs 16 residues. V was shortened by 4 bases and J by 2 bases, with 13 bases between the two germline ends. Germline CDR1 is SGHRS and CDR2 is YFSETQ. The CDR3 is CASSPGGGTGANVLTF. For the CDR3, the DNA is TGCGCCAGCAGCCCCGGTGGAGGTACTGGGGCCAACGTCCTGACTTTC.

The rearrangement joins TRBV5-1 to TRBJ2-2; 7 bases align to TRBD1. The CDR3 has 16 amino acids. The V gene's germline CDR1 is SGHRS and CDR2 YFSETQ. Trimming removed 0 bases from V and 2 bases from J; junction bases left unmatched: 4. The CDR3 sequence is CASSLVGTENTGELFF. The CDR3 nucleotides read TGCGCCAGCAGCTTGGTAGGGACAGAAAACACCGGGGAGCTGTTTTTT.

V is TRBV11-3 and J is TRBJ2-1; D may correspond to TRBD1 or TRBD2 (5 bases each). There are 15 residues in the CDR3. CDR1 SGHNT and CDR2 YENEEA come from the germline V gene. The V end lost 5 bases, the J end lost 7 bases, and 18 bases lay between the germline ends. DNA of the CDR3: TGTGCCAGCAGCCCGGGGCCGGACTCGGCGAATGAGCAGTTCTTC. Translating gives CASSPGPDSANEQFF.

The chain employs TRBV7-9 and TRBJ2-2, with D hard to call. With 1 base removed from V and 4 bases from J, the gap between germline ends came to 7 bases. The CDR3 is 14 residues long. Germline V gene sequence: CDR1 SEHNR, CDR2 FQNEAQ (reference sequence). The DNA of the CDR3 is TGTGCCAGCAGCTTAGGGGGAATCACCGGGGAGCTGTTTTTT. It is translated as CASSLGGITGELFF.

This clone was counted once. The V gene is TRBV27, the J gene TRBJ1-3; the match to TRBD1 covers 7 bases. V shed 6 bases and J 4 bases; nucleotides not matched to a gene: 12. This CDR3 comprises 16 residues. Germline loops: CDR1 MNHEY, CDR2 SMNVEV (reference sequence). This chain's CDR3 is CASSRSPGTEGNTIYF. The CDR3 bases are TGTGCCAGCAGCCGGAGCCCCGGGACAGAAGGAAACACCATATATTTT.